The 17 T cell receptor beta chains below were found in one sample sequenced in a study of cytomegalovirus exposure and HLA in healthy donors. This PCR relied on a set of 60 Vbeta primers and 13 Jbeta primers. Sequencing used immunoSEQ multiplex PCR; TCRdb keeps in-frame clones, though not all of them. The sample consists of 150,000 to 200,000 clones, roughly four fifths of them appearing once. The sequenced material came from PBMCs. The receptor source for this set is a woman in her fifties or sixties in good health and CMV-seronegative.

The J gene is TRBJ1-5, the V gene TRBV7-2, with D maybe TRBD1 (5 bases). The CDR3 is made up of 15 amino acids. V dropped 4 bases and J dropped 2 bases, with 12 bases sitting between them. The germline CDR1 and CDR2 sequences are SGHTA and FQGNSA. The CDR3 here is CASSSGLSGNQPQHF. The CDR3 DNA reads TGTGCCAGCAGCTCAGGGTTGTCGGGCAATCAGCCCCAGCATTTT.

This chain uses TRBV28 with TRBJ1-2, with 7 bases aligning to TRBD1. Unmatched junction bases numbered 5, after V lost 2 bases and J lost 2 bases. There are 15 residues in the CDR3. CDR1 is MDHEN and CDR2 is SYDVKM in the germline V gene. CDR3 nucleotide sequence: TGTGCCAGCAGTTTAGGTAGCAGGGGGAACTATGGCTACACCTTC. It translates to CASSLGSRGNYGYTF.

CDR3 residues: CASRSVRVHRDEQYF. The CDR3 DNA reads TGTGCCAGCAGATCCGTTCGGGTTCACCGAGACGAGCAGTACTTC. The V call is TRBV6-6, the J call TRBJ2-7; D is unclear. The germline V gene has CDR1 MNHNY and CDR2 SVGAGI (reference sequence). This CDR3 has 15 amino acids. The V and J ends lost 6 bases and 5 bases respectively, with 20 bases between them.

The V gene is TRBV5-1, the J gene TRBJ2-2; maybe TRBD1 (5 bases). Trimming removed 4 bases at V and 4 bases at J, with 11 bases between. Per the germline V gene, CDR1 is SGHRS and CDR2 is YFSETQ. This CDR3 is 14 amino acids long. DNA of the CDR3: TGCGCCAGCAGCCGAACAGGATCCACCGGGGAGCTGTTTTTT. As protein: CASSRTGSTGELFF.

This chain uses TRBV27 with TRBJ2-7, with TRBD2 matching over 9 bases. The CDR3 is 14 residues long. From germline, CDR1 is MNHEY and CDR2 SMNVEV (reference sequence). V shed 8 bases, J shed 4 bases, and the junction held 9 bases outside the gene matches. CDR3 loop: CASAGASGVYEQYF. In nucleotides, the CDR3 is TGTGCCAGCGCCGGGGCTAGCGGGGTGTACGAGCAGTACTTC.

The chain carries TRBV6-4 and TRBJ1-2, with 8 nucleotides matching TRBD1. V shed 4 bases, J shed 4 bases, and the junction held 8 bases outside the gene matches. CDR1 and CDR2 (germline): MRHNA, SNTAGT. The CDR3 is made up of 15 amino acids. CDR3 nucleotides: TGTGCCAGCAGTGCATTCTTGGGGACAGGCTATGGCTACACCTTC. Protein product: CASSAFLGTGYGYTF.

This clone was counted a few times. The CDR3 spells CASTVQETQYF. CDR3 DNA: TGTGCCAGCACTGTCCAAGAGACCCAGTACTTC. This chain links TRBV2 with TRBJ2-5; D call uncertain. CDR1 is SNHLY, CDR2 FYNNEI, per germline. The CDR3 has 11 amino acids. Deletions cut 7 bases from V and 1 base from J, with 4 bases between.

The chain has TRBV21-1 and TRBJ2-5; the DNA was not used to check the table's D call, TRBD1. TRBV21-1 is assigned pseudogene status. This CDR3 is 16 amino acids long. In DNA, the CDR3 is TGTGCCAGCAGCAAAGTAGGGACAGGGGGCCCGGAGACCCAGTACTTC. Translating gives CASSKVGTGGPETQYF.

The rearrangement uses TRBV4-2 and TRBJ2-6, with a possible D match to TRBD1 (5 bases). Trimming pared 1 base from V and 0 bases from J, leaving 7 bases between. Per germline, CDR1 LGHNA and CDR2 YNFKEQ. There are 16 residues in the CDR3. The CDR3 spells CASSQGTGSGANVLTF. Written as DNA, the CDR3 is TGTGCCAGCAGCCAAGGCACAGGCTCTGGGGCCAACGTCCTGACTTTC.

J is TRBJ1-2 and V is TRBV7-9; D gene unclear. The V gene's germline CDR1 is SEHNR and CDR2 FQNEAQ (reference sequence). This CDR3 comprises 15 residues. V was clipped by 4 bases and J by 3 bases, with 15 bases between them. CDR3 loop: CASSSLSRRDYGYTF. In DNA, the CDR3 is TGTGCCAGCAGCTCCCTTTCCCGCCGGGACTATGGCTACACCTTC.

The table lists this clone with a few counts. The chain employs TRBV18 and TRBJ1-5; D may be TRBD1 (5 bases). Germline CDR1 reads KGHSH; CDR2 reads LQKENI. The CDR3 length is 14 residues. The germline V and J ends were trimmed by 0 bases and 6 bases, with 9 bases remaining between them. The DNA for the CDR3 is TGTGCCAGCTCACCACCGGGGGGAGCTCAGCCCCAGCATTTT. It is translated as CASSPPGGAQPQHF.

V gene TRBV7-9 combines with J gene TRBJ2-1; 7 nucleotides align to TRBD2. Looked up from germline, CDR1 is SEHNR and CDR2 is FQNEAQ (reference sequence). CDR3 length equals 17 residues. Losses at the gene ends were 4 bases for V and 4 bases for J; bases not matched to a gene: 13. The CDR3 spells CASSYYVLAGAYNEQFF. Here the CDR3 DNA reads TGTGCCAGCAGCTACTACGTGTTAGCGGGCGCTTACAATGAGCAGTTCTTC.

This chain joins TRBV7-2 and TRBJ2-1, with 7 bases identical to TRBD2. Germline CDR1 is SGHTA and CDR2 is FQGNSA. The junction had 4 bases not matched to a gene; V was cut back by 1 base and J by 7 bases. The CDR3 has 14 residues. CDR3 loop: CASSLVGTKNEQFF. Here the CDR3 DNA reads TGTGCCAGCAGCTTAGTCGGGACTAAAAATGAGCAGTTCTTC.

As concerns this clone: One end of the junction fails to match germline, which may point to a read error. Other DNA sequences within the sample encode an identical CDR3. J is TRBJ1-5 and V is TRBV15, with D possibly matching TRBD1 (5 bases). The germline CDR1 and CDR2 sequences are LNHNV and YYDKDF (reference sequence). The CDR3 spans 14 residues. The CDR3 reads CATSRVRGSQPQHF. The CDR3 DNA sequence: TGTGCCACTAGCAGAGTAAGGGGTTCTCAGCCCCAGCATTTT.

This chain links TRBV28 with TRBJ2-3; 7 bases are a match to TRBD1. Trimming at V came to 4 bases and at J to 2 bases, leaving 6 bases not matched to a gene. Germline V lookup: CDR1 MDHEN, CDR2 SYDVKM. The CDR3 is 15 residues long. Here the CDR3 reads CASSYGQEFTDTQYF. CDR3 nucleotide sequence: TGTGCCAGCAGTTATGGACAGGAATTCACAGATACGCAGTATTTT.

This chain links TRBV28 with TRBJ1-5; D might be TRBD1 (6 bases). CDR1 is MDHEN, CDR2 SYDVKM, per germline. V lost 3 bases to trimming and J lost 0 bases, with 12 bases between them. The CDR3 contains 16 residues. The CDR3: CASSFPAGASNQPQHF. In DNA, the CDR3 is TGTGCCAGCAGTTTCCCCGCAGGGGCTAGCAATCAGCCCCAGCATTTT.

There are a few counts of this clone. The V and J genes are TRBV19 and TRBJ1-5; perhaps TRBD1 as D (5 bases). Trimming stripped 5 bases from V and 3 bases from J, with 14 bases between. The germline gives CDR1 LNHDA, CDR2 SQIVND (reference sequence). The CDR3 totals 15 residues. In nucleotides, the CDR3 is TGTGCCAGTAGTCCCAGCCGACAGCCCAATCAGCCCCAGCATTTT. It is translated as CASSPSRQPNQPQHF.